One and the same sample provided the 27 T cell receptor beta chains below, sequenced in a study of shared clonotypes between healthy human individuals. Some clones are missing from TCRdb's copy, which holds only in-frame ones; the method was immunoSEQ multiplex PCR. The data show a few million clones, about 92% seen once. Material for sequencing was naive CD4+ T cells from PBMCs. Subset: CD45RA+ positively selected. Receptors were obtained from a man younger than 35 in good health. Some clones in this sample may be carry-over from other donors' samples.

About this clone: In the same sample, other DNA sequences code for this CDR3. The V call is TRBV27, the J call TRBJ1-1; D call uncertain. The V end was cut by 3 bases, the J end by 0 bases, with 5 bases between. The length of the CDR3 is 13 residues. Germline CDR1 is MNHEY and CDR2 is SMNVEV (reference sequence). This chain's CDR3 is CASSLQVNTEAFF. In DNA, the CDR3 is TGTGCCAGCAGTTTGCAGGTGAACACTGAAGCTTTCTTT.

The chain has TRBV28 and TRBJ1-5; no definite D call. With 2 bases removed from V and 2 bases from J, the gap between germline ends came to 19 bases. This CDR3 region has 18 residues. Germline CDR1 MDHEN, CDR2 SYDVKM. The CDR3 nucleotides read TGTGCCAGCAGTTTAACGGGGATCGGGCGGGGTGGCAATCAGCCCCAGCATTTT. This encodes CASSLTGIGRGGNQPQHF. Filled out from reference TRBV28 and TRBJ1-5, the complete variable domain reads DVKVTQSSRYLVKRTGEKVFLECVQDMDHENMFWYRQDPGLGLRLIYFSYDVKMKEKGDIPEGYSVSREKKERFSLILESASTNQTSMYLCASSLTGIGRGGNQPQHFGDGTRLSIL.

V is TRBV6-1 and J is TRBJ1-3; unclear D gene. The CDR3 length is 17 residues. Germline V gene sequence: CDR1 MNHNS, CDR2 SASEGT. V was shortened by 0 bases and J by 2 bases, with 14 bases between the two germline ends. The CDR3 nucleotides are TGTGCCAGCAGTGAAGCGGGGTCGGGAGTCACTGGAAACACCATATATTTT. Amino acid sequence: CASSEAGSGVTGNTIYF.

The rearrangement joins TRBV2 to TRBJ2-7, with a tentative D call TRBD1 (6 bases). From germline, CDR1 is SNHLY and CDR2 FYNNEI. V lost 5 bases and J lost 2, with 10 bases in between. The CDR3 covers 13 residues. CDR3 in DNA: TGTGCCAGCAGTCCTGGGGACACCTACGAGCAGTACTTC. As protein: CASSPGDTYEQYF.

The chain uses TRBV2 and TRBJ2-1, with a possible D match to TRBD2 (6 bases). The CDR3 has 16 amino acids. The ends were cut back, 6 bases at V and 6 bases at J, with 21 bases in the middle. Germline assignment: CDR1 SNHLY and CDR2 FYNNEI. The DNA for the CDR3 is TGTGCCAGCAGGGCGGGATGGGCTAGAAAGTTCAATGAGCAGTTCTTC. Protein: CASRAGWARKFNEQFF.

The rearrangement uses TRBV15 and TRBJ2-6; no clear D gene. With 0 bases removed from V and 4 bases from J, the gap between germline ends came to 7 bases. The CDR3 extends over 15 amino acids. Germline CDR1 reads LNHNV; CDR2 reads YYDKDF (reference sequence). The DNA of the CDR3 is TGTGCCACCAGCAGAGATTTTATAGGGGCCAACGTCCTGACTTTC. This codes for CATSRDFIGANVLTF.

In DNA, the CDR3 is TGTGCCAGCAGTTTTGTCGGGAGGGCCCGCCTGGGTACGCAGTATTTT. This encodes CASSFVGRARLGTQYF. The V gene is TRBV28, the J gene TRBJ2-3, with 8 bases identical to TRBD2. From germline, CDR1 is MDHEN and CDR2 SYDVKM. With 3 bases clipped from V and 8 bases from J, the junction kept 13 bases outside the gene matches. This CDR3 has 16 residues.

V and J are TRBV28 and TRBJ1-5; no clear D gene. This CDR3 spans 13 amino acids. V was pared by 1 base and J by 6 bases, with 7 bases between. Germline lookup yields CDR1 MDHEN and CDR2 SYDVKM. CDR3 amino acids: CASSLLWVQPQHF. The CDR3 coding sequence is TGTGCCAGCAGTTTATTGTGGGTTCAGCCCCAGCATTTT. The full variable domain, rest sourced from reference TRBV28 and TRBJ1-5, is DVKVTQSSRYLVKRTGEKVFLECVQDMDHENMFWYRQDPGLGLRLIYFSYDVKMKEKGDIPEGYSVSREKKERFSLILESASTNQTSMYLCASSLLWVQPQHFGDGTRLSIL.

This chain connects TRBV16 to TRBJ1-2; D remains ambiguous. V lost 0 bases, J lost 4 bases, and 6 bases lay in between. The CDR3 runs 13 residues. Germline V gene data show CDR1 as KGHSY and CDR2 as FQNENV. The CDR3 DNA follows: TGTGCCAGCAGCCAATCACCGGTCTATGGCTACACCTTC. This sequence encodes CASSQSPVYGYTF. The full variable domain, completed using reference TRBV16 and TRBJ1-2, is GEEVAQTPKHLVRGEGQKAKLYCAPIKGHSYVFWYQQVLKNEFKFLISFQNENVFDETGMPKERFSAKCLPNSPCSLEIQATKLEDSAVYFCASSQSPVYGYTFGSGTRLTVV.

V usage is TRBV28 and J usage is TRBJ2-3, with 8 bases that match TRBD2. CDR1 and CDR2 (germline): MDHEN, SYDVKM. The CDR3 sequence is 19 residues long. V was pared by 5 bases and J by 4 bases, with 20 bases of the junction left unmatched. For the CDR3, the DNA is TGTGCCAGCAGTCCACGTAAGGGGAGGGTAGCGGGATTCGCAGATACGCAGTATTTT. The encoded protein is CASSPRKGRVAGFADTQYF.

The chain recombines TRBV5-1 with TRBJ1-1, with D hard to call. This CDR3 has 11 residues. Trimming took off 6 bases at V and 8 bases at J, with 11 bases between the two ends. Germline CDR1 and CDR2: SGHRS and YFSETQ. The DNA for the CDR3 is TGCGCCAGCACCAACTTCGGAGAAGCTTTCTTT. It translates to CASTNFGEAFF. The variable domain in full, completed from reference TRBV5-1 and TRBJ1-1, reads KAGVTQTPRYLIKTRGQQVTLSCSPISGHRSVSWYQQTPGQGLQFLFEYFSETQRNKGNFPGRFSGRQFSNSRSEMNVSTLELGDSALYLCASTNFGEAFFGQGTRLTVV.

This sequence joins TRBV4-1 and TRBJ2-1; a possible D gene is TRBD2 (6 bases). CDR1 is MGHRA, CDR2 YSYEKL, per germline. This CDR3 spans 20 amino acids. With 1 base removed from V and 7 bases from J, the gap between germline ends came to 29 bases. This CDR3 is CASSQVGGGGGASAFNEQFF. Here the CDR3 DNA reads TGCGCCAGCAGCCAAGTTGGAGGCGGAGGAGGGGCCTCGGCATTTAATGAGCAGTTCTTC.

In its sample, this clone was seen a few times. The chain couples TRBV5-1 to TRBJ1-1; D gene uncertain. The V end was cut by 1 base, the J end by 10 bases, with 23 bases between. The CDR3 totals 16 residues. From germline, CDR1 is SGHRS and CDR2 YFSETQ. CDR3 sequence: CASSLTPSTNAGLAFF. CDR3 bases: TGCGCCAGCAGCTTGACCCCGAGCACTAATGCCGGGTTAGCTTTCTTT.

This chain connects TRBV2 to TRBJ2-7; D not resolved. The CDR3 is 12 residues long. Germline CDR1 SNHLY, CDR2 FYNNEI. Between the trimmed V and J ends, which lost 0 bases and 6 bases, there was a span of 6 bases. CDR3 amino acids: CASSEAIGEQYF. The DNA for the CDR3 is TGTGCCAGCAGTGAAGCGATTGGCGAGCAGTACTTC. The complete variable domain, with remaining parts taken from reference TRBV2 and TRBJ2-7, reads EPEVTQTPSHQVTQMGQEVILRCVPISNHLYFYWYRQILGQKVEFLVSFYNNEISEKSEIFDDQFSVERPDGSNFTLKIRSTKLEDSAMYFCASSEAIGEQYFGPGTRLTVT.

In the case of this clone: Additional DNA sequences in this sample encode the identical CDR3. This sequence joins TRBV18 and TRBJ2-3; D is perhaps TRBD1 (5 bases). The CDR3 spans 14 residues. Germline-derived CDR1 and CDR2 are KGHSH and LQKENI. V dropped 2 bases and J dropped 0 bases, with 6 bases sitting between them. The CDR3 loop reads CASSPGQSTDTQYF. The DNA of the CDR3 is TGTGCCAGCTCACCAGGACAAAGCACAGATACGCAGTATTTT. The whole variable domain, filled in from reference TRBV18 and TRBJ2-3, reads NAGVMQNPRHLVRRRGQEARLRCSPMKGHSHVYWYRQLPEEGLKFMVYLQKENIIDESGMPKERFSAEFPKEGPSILRIQQVVRGDSAAYFCASSPGQSTDTQYFGPGTRLTVL.

V is TRBV7-3 and J is TRBJ2-2; D ambiguous. Germline V gene sequence: CDR1 SGHTA, CDR2 FQGTGA. V lost 6 bases and J lost 3, with 2 bases in between. The CDR3 covers 11 residues. CDR3 region: CASRYTGELFF. The DNA of the CDR3 is TGTGCCAGCAGGTACACCGGGGAGCTGTTTTTT.

The chain joins TRBV30 to TRBJ2-5, with a weak D call TRBD2 (6 bases). From germline, CDR1 is GTSNPN and CDR2 SVGIG (reference sequence). The CDR3 is 14 residues long. V shed 0 bases and J shed 5 bases, with 13 bases lying between them. The DNA of the CDR3 is TGTGCCTGGAGTGTACTTAGCGGAGGGGAGACCCAGTACTTC. This encodes CAWSVLSGGETQYF.

This chain joins TRBV19 and TRBJ2-5; 9 bases line up with TRBD1. Germline values: CDR1 LNHDA, CDR2 SQIVND (reference sequence). CDR3 length: 15 amino acids. The V gene end was trimmed by 10 bases and the J gene end by 0 bases; junction bases not matched to a gene: 9. DNA of the CDR3: TGTGCCACATCACCGACAGGGGGAAACCAAGAGACCCAGTACTTC. It specifies CATSPTGGNQETQYF.

The chain couples TRBV30 to TRBJ1-1; 9 positions agree with TRBD1. Germline-derived CDR1 and CDR2 are GTSNPN and SVGIG (reference sequence). Trimming removed 5 bases from V and 5 bases from J; junction bases left unmatched: 12. The CDR3 sequence is 15 residues long. The CDR3 region is CAWVVPGQGKTEAFF. The CDR3 DNA sequence: TGTGCCTGGGTAGTACCGGGACAGGGAAAAACTGAAGCTTTCTTT.

In the case of this clone: Other nucleotide sequences from this sample produce the same CDR3. The chain links TRBV5-4 to TRBJ2-7; 8 bases match TRBD2. Trimming removed 0 bases from V and 6 bases from J; junction bases left unmatched: 8. The germline CDR1 and CDR2 sequences are SGHNT and YYREEE (reference sequence). This CDR3 is built from 15 residues. The CDR3 bases are TGTGCCAGCAGCTTGGCTTCGAGCGGGAGAGCCGAGCAGTACTTC. Translated, it gives CASSLASSGRAEQYF.

The chain recombines TRBV7-8 with TRBJ2-1; D may match TRBD1 or TRBD2 (5 bases each). The CDR3 runs to 14 residues. Germline values: CDR1 SGHVS, CDR2 FQNEAQ. Trimming removed 5 bases at V and 2 bases at J, with 10 bases between. CDR3 sequence reads: CASSTRDPYNEQFF. CDR3 coding DNA: TGTGCCAGCAGCACACGGGACCCCTACAATGAGCAGTTCTTC.

CDR3 amino acids: CASTSSRAGEHEQYF. The CDR3 DNA is TGTGCCAGCACGAGTTCGCGGGCAGGGGAGCACGAGCAGTACTTC. J is TRBJ2-7 and V is TRBV28; maybe TRBD1 (6 bases). The ends were cut back, 7 bases at V and 5 bases at J, with 21 bases in the middle. The CDR3 is 15 residues long. Germline V gene data show CDR1 as MDHEN and CDR2 as SYDVKM.

The chain couples TRBV2 to TRBJ2-1; D remains ambiguous. Between the trimmed V and J ends, which lost 7 bases and 3 bases, there was a span of 13 bases. Germline V CDR1 and CDR2: SNHLY, FYNNEI. The CDR3 has 14 amino acids. CDR3 DNA sequence: TGTGCCAGCACGCAGCAGGCCCACTACAATGAGCAGTTCTTC. This gives the protein CASTQQAHYNEQFF.

The chain is built from TRBV5-1 and TRBJ2-7; D gene unclear. CDR1 and CDR2 (germline): SGHRS, YFSETQ. V was trimmed by 2 bases and J by 2 bases, leaving 17 bases between them. The CDR3 has 16 amino acids. This chain's CDR3 is CASSFGVLAGTYEQYF. In DNA, the CDR3 is TGCGCCAGCAGCTTTGGCGTCCTGGCTGGGACCTACGAGCAGTACTTC.

This chain joins TRBV27 and TRBJ2-2; 9 bases fit TRBD2. CDR1 is MNHEY and CDR2 is SMNVEV in the germline V gene (reference sequence). There are 16 residues in the CDR3. The V segment lost 3 bases and the J segment 5 bases; nucleotides outside the gene matches: 7. The CDR3 coding sequence is TGTGCCAGCAGTTTTTGGCTAGCGGGATTTACCGGGGAGCTGTTTTTT. As protein: CASSFWLAGFTGELFF.

The V call is TRBV7-9, the J call TRBJ1-1; D remains unclear. V lost 3 bases to trimming and J lost 1 base, with 9 bases between them. This CDR3 comprises 14 residues. Germline V gives CDR1 SEHNR, CDR2 FQNEAQ (reference sequence). Here the CDR3 DNA reads TGTGCCAGCAGCTTCCAGGCGGAGAACACTGAAGCTTTCTTT. Translated, it gives CASSFQAENTEAFF. Using reference TRBV7-9 and TRBJ1-1 for the parts outside the CDR3, the full variable domain is DTGVSQNPRHKITKRGQNVTFRCDPISEHNRLYWYRQTLGQGPEFLTYFQNEAQLEKSRLLSDRFSAERPKGSFSTLEIQRTEQGDSAMYLCASSFQAENTEAFFGQGTRLTVV.

On this clone itself: The sample holds other DNA sequences that translate to the same CDR3. The chain recombines TRBV5-1 with TRBJ2-7; 10 bases align to TRBD1. The germline V gene encodes CDR1 SGHRS and CDR2 YFSETQ. This CDR3 contains 15 residues. The J segment lost 4 bases and the V segment lost 0 bases, leaving 4 bases of the junction unmatched. The CDR3: CASSLGTGGSYEQYF. In DNA form, the CDR3 reads TGCGCCAGCAGCTTGGGGACAGGGGGTTCGTACGAGCAGTACTTC.